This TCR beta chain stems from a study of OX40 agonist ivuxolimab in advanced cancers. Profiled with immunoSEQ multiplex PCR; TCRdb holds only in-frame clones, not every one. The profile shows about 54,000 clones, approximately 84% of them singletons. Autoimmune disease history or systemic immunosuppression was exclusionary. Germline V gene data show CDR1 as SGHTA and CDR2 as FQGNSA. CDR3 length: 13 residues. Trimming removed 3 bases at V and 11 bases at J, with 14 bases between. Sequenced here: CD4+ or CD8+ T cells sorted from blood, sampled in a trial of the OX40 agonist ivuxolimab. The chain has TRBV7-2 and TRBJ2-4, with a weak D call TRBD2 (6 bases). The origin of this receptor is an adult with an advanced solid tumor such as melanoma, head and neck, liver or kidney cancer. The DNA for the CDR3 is TGTGCCAGCAGCTTGGGGGGTGGTAGCCTTCAGTACTTC. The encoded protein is CASSLGGGSLQYF.